Listed below are T cell receptor beta chains from one sample, sequenced in a study of blood T cells in healthy people across ages. TCRdb itself ran the 5' RACE reads through MiXCR, one entry per CDR3 protein. The repertoire consists of over 450,000 distinct CDR3 sequences, with around 24% occurring once and the leading ten covering around 10%. These data were also filed under a second study, of T cells of mothers and their children.

Sequenced sample: blood. The receptor source for this set is a boy aged 5-17 years in good health. Both conserved end residues are part of each CDR3. A D gene is named only where the DNA matches it firmly. Some rows have no size entry. The others give once, few or many, or a class for an expanded clone.

j_call cdr3_length clone_size d_call v_call cdr3_aa cdr3_nt
TRBJ1-4 15 few . TRBV18 CASSPPGGSNEKLFF TGTGCCAGCTCACCCCCGGGAGGGTCTAATGAAAAACTGTTTTTT
TRBJ1-1 17 . . TRBV5-5 CASNLSQDGVMNTEAFF TGTGCCAGCAACTTGAGCCAGGACGGGGTCATGAACACTGAAGCTTTCTTT
TRBJ2-7 13 few . TRBV5-6 CASSLLGIHEQYF TGTGCCAGCAGCTTGCTAGGGATCCACGAGCAGTACTTC
TRBJ2-5 16 few TRBD2 TRBV20-1 CSAGSTSRIPLETQYF TGCAGTGCTGGATCGACTAGCCGGATTCCCCTTGAGACCCAGTACTTC
TRBJ1-1 13 . . TRBV7-8 CASSDIADTEAFF TGTGCCAGCAGCGACATAGCAGACACTGAAGCTTTCTTT
TRBJ2-7 18 few . TRBV18 CATRATPGVGPFGYEQYF TGTGCCACTCGGGCAACCCCCGGTGTGGGGCCTTTTGGCTACGAGCAGTACTTC
TRBJ2-4 20 . TRBD2 TRBV6-2/TRBV6-3 CASRETPGTSGGLAKNIQYF TGTGCCAGCAGGGAGACACCAGGGACTAGCGGGGGACTAGCCAAAAACATTCAGTACTTC
TRBJ1-4 14 few . TRBV7-2 CASSQRRVNEKLFF TGTGCCAGCAGCCAAAGACGGGTTAATGAAAAACTGTTTTTT
TRBJ2-4 15 many . TRBV20-1 CSARQRDFAKNIQYF TGCAGTGCTAGACAACGGGACTTCGCCAAAAACATTCAGTACTTC
TRBJ2-3 14 . . TRBV18 CASSGGFYTDTQYF TGTGCCAGCTCAGGCGGGTTCTACACAGATACGCAGTATTTT
TRBJ2-1 15 . TRBD2 TRBV12-3/TRBV12-4 CASRTGLAAYNEQFF TGTGCCAGCAGGACGGGACTAGCGGCCTACAATGAGCAGTTCTTC
TRBJ2-7 14 many . TRBV3-1 CASSLSGGPYEQYF TGTGCCAGCAGCCTATCCGGGGGCCCCTACGAGCAGTACTTC
TRBJ1-1 13 few . TRBV29-1 CSVERVLDTEAFF TGCAGCGTTGAACGGGTGCTGGACACTGAAGCTTTCTTT
TRBJ2-2 14 . . TRBV9 CASSPEAVVGELFF TGTGCCAGCAGCCCCGAGGCGGTCGTTGGGGAGCTGTTTTTT
TRBJ1-1 17 . TRBD1 TRBV4-3 CASSRRDRGFLNTEAFF TGCGCCAGCAGCCGCCGGGACAGGGGGTTCCTGAACACTGAAGCTTTCTTT
TRBJ2-7 15 . TRBD1 TRBV27 CASSSEPGQYSEQYF TGTGCCAGCAGTTCGGAACCGGGACAGTATTCCGAGCAGTACTTC
TRBJ2-7 15 few TRBD1 TRBV11-1 CASNLIRDSPYEQYF TGTGCCAGCAACTTAATCCGGGACAGCCCCTACGAGCAGTACTTC
TRBJ1-1 14 . . TRBV19 CASSVGNLNTEAFF TGTGCCAGTAGTGTCGGAAACCTTAACACTGAAGCTTTCTTT
TRBJ2-5 16 few . TRBV24-1 CATSDPRAEYQETQYF TGTGCCACCAGTGATCCCCGAGCGGAATACCAAGAGACCCAGTACTTC
TRBJ2-5 15 few . TRBV7-9 CASSLSGPDQETQYF TGTGCCAGCAGCTTAAGCGGCCCCGACCAAGAGACCCAGTACTTC
TRBJ1-5 14 few TRBD1 TRBV7-8 CASSLGDRAAPQHF TGTGCCAGCAGCCTAGGGGACAGGGCTGCGCCCCAGCATTTT
TRBJ2-7 15 . . TRBV9 CASSVSPDFSYEQYF TGTGCCAGCAGCGTCTCCCCAGACTTCTCCTACGAGCAGTACTTC
TRBJ2-5 14 few . TRBV6-6 CASSQTEGKETQYF TGTGCCAGCAGCCAGACAGAGGGAAAAGAGACCCAGTACTTC
TRBJ2-7 16 few TRBD1 TRBV5-1 CASSRGLGQGSYEQYF TGCGCCAGCAGCCGAGGACTGGGACAGGGGTCCTACGAGCAGTACTTC
TRBJ1-4 15 . . TRBV7-2 CASSSDRPPNEKLFF TGTGCCAGCAGTTCCGACCGGCCCCCCAATGAAAAACTGTTTTTT
TRBJ2-5 14 few . TRBV7-2 CASSPESGGETQYF TGTGCCAGCAGCCCAGAGTCCGGCGGGGAGACCCAGTACTTC
TRBJ1-5 14 . . TRBV3-1 CASSQEPSAQPQHF TGTGCCAGCAGCCAAGAGCCTAGCGCTCAGCCCCAGCATTTT
TRBJ2-2 17 . . TRBV24-1 CATSAFVTRSNTGELFF TGTGCCACCAGTGCTTTCGTGACACGATCGAACACCGGGGAGCTGTTTTTT
TRBJ2-5 13 many . TRBV7-9 CASSRGGEETQYF TGTGCCAGCAGCCGCGGCGGTGAAGAGACCCAGTACTTC
TRBJ2-5 15 . . TRBV6-5 CASSPGGGFWETQYF TGTGCCAGCAGTCCCGGAGGAGGCTTCTGGGAGACCCAGTACTTC
TRBJ1-5 17 few . TRBV7-6 CASSPLSPSSRYQPQHF TGTGCCAGCAGCCCACTTTCCCCCTCCTCCAGGTACCAGCCCCAGCATTTT
TRBJ2-2 14 few . TRBV7-2 CASSLRQFTGELFF TGTGCCAGCAGCTTAAGACAGTTCACCGGGGAGCTGTTTTTT
TRBJ1-5 15 . TRBD1 TRBV28 CASIPRTGTFQPQHF TGTGCCAGCATCCCCAGGACAGGGACCTTTCAGCCCCAGCATTTT
TRBJ2-3 13 many . TRBV5-1 CASSLDTSDTQYF TGCGCCAGCAGCTTGGACACCTCAGATACGCAGTATTTT
TRBJ1-6 16 . . TRBV7-9 CASSPPGGTSNSPLHF TGTGCCAGCAGCCCGCCCGGGGGGACAAGTAATTCACCCCTCCACTTT
TRBJ2-1 16 . . TRBV4-3 CASSQDVSSSYNEQFF TGCGCCAGCAGCCAAGATGTAAGCAGCTCCTACAATGAGCAGTTCTTC
TRBJ1-6 15 . . TRBV12-3/TRBV12-4 CASSLGLARDSPLHF TGTGCCAGCAGTTTAGGACTGGCGAGGGATTCACCCCTCCACTTT
TRBJ2-4 18 . . TRBV4-3 CASSQDSGAGLAKNIQYF TGCGCCAGCAGCCAAGATTCTGGGGCGGGCCTAGCCAAAAACATTCAGTACTTC
TRBJ2-5 14 . TRBD1 TRBV7-2 CAGSPGQGRETQYF TGTGCCGGCAGCCCCGGACAGGGCAGAGAGACCCAGTACTTC
TRBJ2-7 16 few TRBD1 TRBV7-9 CASNTGQGIRSNEQYF TGTGCCAGCAACACGGGACAGGGGATTCGCAGCAACGAGCAGTACTTC
TRBJ2-5 11 many . TRBV24-1 CATLPRETQYF TGTGCCACTCTCCCACGAGAGACCCAGTACTTC
TRBJ2-1 17 . TRBD2 TRBV20-1 CGASAAQTSGRENEQFF TGCGGTGCTAGCGCCGCACAGACTAGCGGGAGAGAGAATGAGCAGTTCTTC
TRBJ2-1 11 . . TRBV12-3/TRBV12-4 CASSLGLKQFF TGTGCCAGCAGTCTCGGCCTAAAGCAGTTCTTC
TRBJ2-5 13 . . TRBV4-3 CASSQGSRETQYF TGCGCCAGCAGCCAAGGGAGTAGAGAGACCCAGTACTTC
TRBJ2-5 17 few TRBD2 TRBV20-1 CSAREPFSGGPEETQYF TGCAGTGCTAGAGAACCTTTCAGCGGGGGACCAGAAGAGACCCAGTACTTC
TRBJ2-1 13 . TRBD1 TRBV6-5 CASQTGGFDEQFF TGTGCCAGTCAGACAGGGGGCTTCGATGAGCAGTTCTTC
TRBJ2-7 14 few . TRBV5-5 CASSWPGQAYEQYF TGTGCCAGCAGCTGGCCGGGGCAAGCATACGAGCAGTACTTC
TRBJ2-1 16 few . TRBV28 CASNWEGGPTYNEQFF TGTGCCAGCAACTGGGAGGGGGGGCCTACCTACAATGAGCAGTTCTTC
TRBJ2-1 18 few TRBD1 TRBV4-3 CASSQDRITGTGVNEQFF TGCGCCAGCAGCCAAGATCGGATCACCGGGACAGGGGTTAATGAGCAGTTCTTC
TRBJ1-5 15 few . TRBV3-1 CASSHSESLFQPQHF TGCGCCAGCAGCCATTCTGAAAGTTTATTTCAGCCCCAGCATTTT
TRBJ2-7 15 . . TRBV28 CASRGGGDSSYEQYF TGTGCCAGCAGGGGTGGGGGTGACAGCTCCTACGAGCAGTACTTC
TRBJ2-5 14 . . TRBV10-3 CATRPAGEQETQYF TGTGCCACCCGACCCGCAGGGGAACAAGAGACCCAGTACTTC
TRBJ1-1 12 few . TRBV2 CASIRGETEAFF TGTGCCAGCATCCGTGGGGAGACTGAAGCTTTCTTT
TRBJ2-5 15 . . TRBV28 CASRLHGGGPKTQYF TGTGCCAGCAGGCTCCATGGGGGGGGCCCAAAGACCCAGTACTTC